The rows below give T cell receptor beta chains drawn from one sample of a study of OX40 agonist ivuxolimab in advanced cancers. Clones were sequenced by immunoSEQ multiplex PCR, and TCRdb holds only the in-frame ones, with some missing. Among about 21,000 clones, 70% to 90% were seen once, and the ten largest hold about a sixth. The sequencing here drew on CD4+ or CD8+ T cells sorted from blood, taken in a trial of the OX40 agonist ivuxolimab. These receptors all stem from an adult with an advanced solid tumor such as melanoma, head and neck, liver or kidney cancer. CDR3s include the opening cysteine and the closing phenylalanine or tryptophan. D genes are given only for firm matches. For some rows the clone size is stated as once, few or many, or as a class when expanded; others skip it.

clone_size	v_call	d_call	j_call	cdr3_nt	cdr3_aa
-	TRBV6-1	-	TRBJ1-2	TGTGCCGGCGGAGGGGGTGGGGGCTACACCTTC	CAGGGGGGYTF
once	TRBV13	-	TRBJ2-1	TGTGCCAGCCTTTTAGCCCTTATGAATGAGCAGTTCTTC	CASLLALMNEQFF
medium-sized	TRBV14	TRBD1	TRBJ1-2	TGTGCCAGCAGCCCTTACCCGACAGGGGGTCATGGCTACACCTTC	CASSPYPTGGHGYTF
once	TRBV2	TRBD2	TRBJ2-1	TGTGCCAGCAGTGACCTAGCGGGGGGGAACTACAATGAGCAGTTCTTC	CASSDLAGGNYNEQFF
once	TRBV27	-	TRBJ2-7	TGTGCCAGCAGTCCCCTGTCCCGGGGGTACGAGCAGTACTTC	CASSPLSRGYEQYF
-	TRBV5-6	TRBD2	TRBJ2-3	TGTGCCAGCGCCCTAGCGGGGGGTGATACGCAGTATTTT	CASALAGGDTQYF
-	TRBV30	-	TRBJ2-7	TGTGCCTGGAGTGCCCGGGTCTTTTACTCCTACGAGCAGTACTTC	CAWSARVFYSYEQYF
-	TRBV6-1	-	TRBJ2-3	TGTGCCAGCAGTGAATGGGCGGGGAGCACAGATACGCAGTATTTT	CASSEWAGSTDTQYF
-	TRBV5-6	-	TRBJ2-7	TGTGCCAGCAGCTTGTTAGGGTTAGCCTACGAGCAGTACTTC	CASSLLGLAYEQYF
-	TRBV11-2	-	TRBJ2-2	TGTGCCACCCCGGCCGGGTGGGCGAACACCGGGGAGCTGTTTTTT	CATPAGWANTGELFF